A single sample is the source of the 28 T cell receptor beta chains below, sequenced in a study of post-analysis software for immune sequencing data. Study results and caveats: About 5 TRBV segments were more frequent in patients than controls; TRBV5-6, TRBV5-1 and TRBV20-1 belonged to this group.

Included in the TCR beta cDNA libraries were unique molecular identifiers. TCRdb fed the PCR reads into MiXCR, producing one record per CDR3 protein. Of about 200,000 distinct CDR3 sequences in the sample, 25% to 30% were seen once. These TCRs are of unknown antigen specificity. Sequencing input: blood. The receptors derive from a girl aged 2-17 years with multiple sclerosis.

The chain recombines TRBV7-3 with TRBJ2-4; D might be TRBD1 (6 bases). The J call may be faulty, since TRBJ2-7 better matches the DNA end. The CDR3 has 13 amino acids. The germline CDR1 and CDR2 sequences are SGHTA and FQGTGA. CDR3 coding DNA: TGTGCCAGCAGCCGGAACAGGGCCTACGAGCAGTACTTC. It encodes CASSRNRAYEQYF.

This clonotype turned up a few times. J is TRBJ1-1 and V is TRBV6-6; no clear D. Germline V gene sequence: CDR1 MNHNY, CDR2 SVGAGI (reference sequence). The CDR3 has 15 amino acids. Between the trimmed V and J ends, which lost 2 bases and 2 bases, there was a span of 12 bases. The CDR3 reads CASSYTPSLNTEAFF. In DNA form, the CDR3 reads TGTGCCAGCAGTTACACTCCTTCCCTTAACACTGAAGCTTTCTTT.

Points on this clonotype: A much larger clonotype is one base distant, so this may be a read error. The chain links TRBV20-1 to TRBJ2-5; perhaps TRBD2 as D (5 bases). This CDR3 has 15 residues. Trimming took 3 bases from V and 11 from J, leaving 25 bases between them. Germline V gene sequence: CDR1 DFQATT, CDR2 SNEGSKA (reference sequence). The CDR3 region is CSASGQPGGFSEQYF. Here the CDR3 DNA reads TGCAGTGCTAGCGGGCAGCCTGGAGGCTTTAGTGAGCAGTACTTC.

This clonotype was counted at least ten times. This chain uses TRBV7-9 with TRBJ1-2; D possibly corresponds to TRBD1 (5 bases). CDR3 length: 15 residues. V was trimmed by 6 bases and J by 0 bases, leaving 14 bases between them. Germline lookup yields CDR1 SEHNR and CDR2 FQNEAQ (reference sequence). As DNA, the CDR3 is TGTGCCAGCAGTTACGGGACGGACGCTAACTATGGCTACACCTTC. Its translation: CASSYGTDANYGYTF.

This clonotype was seen at least ten times. In DNA, the CDR3 is TGCAGTGCTGTGAAAAAGACTAGCGGGAAGGCAGATACGCAGTATTTT. Its protein product is CSAVKKTSGKADTQYF. The genes are TRBV20-1 and TRBJ2-3; the match to TRBD2 covers 11 bases. This CDR3 is built from 16 residues. V shed 5 bases, J shed 4 bases, and the junction held 11 bases outside the gene matches. Germline V gene sequence: CDR1 DFQATT, CDR2 SNEGSKA (reference sequence).

The table lists this clonotype with a few counts. V gene TRBV20-1 combines with J gene TRBJ2-4, with a possible D match to TRBD2 (6 bases). This CDR3 is 15 amino acids long. The germline V and J ends were trimmed by 0 bases and 13 bases, with 22 bases remaining between them. The germline CDR1 and CDR2 sequences are DFQATT and SNEGSKA (reference sequence). The CDR3 is CSARDPSRDLWVQYF. The CDR3 region has the DNA TGCAGTGCTAGAGATCCGTCCCGGGACTTATGGGTGCAGTACTTC.

This clonotype has a count of ten or more. V gene TRBV5-1 combines with J gene TRBJ2-3, with TRBD2 matching 7 bases. CDR3 length: 15 amino acids. Losses at the gene ends were 6 bases for V and 2 bases for J; bases not matched to a gene: 9. Germline V lookup: CDR1 SGHRS, CDR2 YFSETQ. The CDR3 here is CASTLTSRTTDTQYF. The CDR3 region has the DNA TGCGCCAGCACCCTGACTAGCCGAACCACAGATACGCAGTATTTT.

This clonotype has a count of ten or more. This chain joins TRBV12-3 or TRBV12-4 and TRBJ1-2; D gene uncertain. The CDR3 covers 14 residues. Trimming cost V 6 bases and J 0 bases, with 11 bases left between them. The CDR3 sequence is CASSPMTANYGYTF. CDR3 bases: TGTGCCAGCAGCCCCATGACCGCTAACTATGGCTACACCTTC.

This clonotype was counted only a few times. The rearrangement joins TRBV12-3 or TRBV12-4 to TRBJ1-6, with TRBD1 as a possible D gene (5 bases). V shed 1 base and J shed 9 bases, with 13 bases lying between them. The CDR3 loop spans 15 amino acids. The CDR3 sequence: CASSLGTGGGSPLHF. CDR3 nucleotides: TGTGCCAGCAGTTTAGGGACCGGGGGAGGTTCACCCCTCCACTTT.

At least ten counts were recorded for this clonotype. The V and J genes are TRBV9 and TRBJ2-3; possibly TRBD2 for D (7 bases). The length of the CDR3 is 15 residues. Germline CDR1 is SGDLS and CDR2 is YYNGEE. V was shortened by 7 bases and J by 5 bases, with 20 bases between the two germline ends. For the CDR3, the DNA is TGTGCCAGCGCCAAGGGGGGGGAGGTCATAGATACGCAGTATTTT. Encoded protein: CASAKGGEVIDTQYF.

This clonotype was counted only a few times. This may stem from a read error, because a much larger clone lies one nucleotide away. V is TRBV20-1 and J is TRBJ2-1; D gene uncertain. This CDR3 spans 12 amino acids. The germline CDR1 and CDR2 sequences are DFQATT and SNEGSKA (reference sequence). The CDR3 coding sequence is TGCAGGGCTAGAGACTTATACAATGAGCAGTTCTTC. Amino acid sequence: CRARDLYNEQFF.

A word on this clonotype: One end of the junction varies from germline; a read error may be responsible. The chain has TRBV5-1 and TRBJ1-6, with D unclear. Germline V gene sequence: CDR1 SGHRS, CDR2 YFSETQ. This CDR3 region has 17 residues. CDR3 sequence reads: CASSPRRESSYNSPPHF. The CDR3 nucleotides are TGCGCCAGCAGCCCGAGGAGGGAGAGCTCCTATAATTCACCCCCCCACTTT.

This clonotype was seen a few times. This chain joins TRBV11-2 and TRBJ2-3, with 13 bases that match TRBD2. Germline CDR1 and CDR2: SGHAT and FQNNGV. The CDR3 extends over 17 amino acids. V lost 5 bases to trimming and J lost 0 bases; unmatched junction nucleotides: 5. The CDR3 is CASSRSGLAGSTDTQYF. In nucleotides, the CDR3 is TGTGCCAGCAGCCGTTCGGGACTAGCGGGAAGCACAGATACGCAGTATTTT.

This rearrangement joins TRBV29-1 to TRBJ2-3, with TRBD2 matching over 10 bases. J lost 1 base, V lost 4 bases, and 11 bases had no gene match. Germline V gene data show CDR1 as SQVTM and CDR2 as ANQGSEA. There are 17 residues in the CDR3. CDR3 in DNA: TGCAGCGTTGGGGTCTTAGGAGGACTAGCGGGCACAGATACGCAGTATTTT. Protein sequence: CSVGVLGGLAGTDTQYF.

This clonotype was found a few times. This chain joins TRBV28 and TRBJ2-7, with TRBD2 matching 7 bases. The germline V gene encodes CDR1 MDHEN and CDR2 SYDVKM. This CDR3 is 16 amino acids long. The trim removed 7 bases at V and 1 base at J, leaving 13 bases unmatched. CDR3 in amino acids: CASTTKASGKSYEQYF. The CDR3 coding sequence is TGTGCCAGCACTACCAAGGCTAGCGGAAAATCCTACGAGCAGTACTTC.

This chain uses TRBV3-1 with TRBJ2-7; no clear D. The CDR3 has 15 residues. Trimming stripped 1 base from V and 4 bases from J, with 14 bases between. Germline assignment: CDR1 LGHDT and CDR2 YNNKEL (reference sequence). The CDR3 coding sequence is TGTGCCAGCAGCCAAGCGGCTGGCGTTGGGTACGAGCAGTACTTC. Its translation: CASSQAAGVGYEQYF.

This clonotype appeared many times. This chain connects TRBV5-1 to TRBJ1-4; unclear D gene. This CDR3 spans 12 amino acids. The V gene lost 3 bases and the J gene lost 7 bases, with 7 bases spanning the gap. Per germline, CDR1 SGHRS and CDR2 YFSETQ. The chain's CDR3 is CASSSDLEKLFF. In nucleotides, the CDR3 is TGCGCCAGCAGCTCGGACCTTGAAAAACTGTTTTTT.

There are many counts of this clonotype. The rearrangement links TRBV7-6 to TRBJ2-1, with unresolved D. Germline V lookup: CDR1 SGHVS, CDR2 FNYEAQ. V dropped 5 bases and J dropped 0 bases, with 11 bases sitting between them. The CDR3 runs to 15 residues. CDR3 nucleotides: TGTGCCAGCAGCATAAGACGGAACTCCTACAATGAGCAGTTCTTC. It specifies CASSIRRNSYNEQFF.

This chain connects TRBV12-3 or TRBV12-4 to TRBJ2-2, with D perhaps matching TRBD1 (5 bases). V was shortened by 1 base and J by 4 bases, with 10 bases between the two germline ends. The CDR3 extends over 15 amino acids. CDR3 sequence reads: CASSLGGASTGELFF. As DNA, the CDR3 is TGTGCCAGCAGTTTAGGGGGCGCGAGCACCGGGGAGCTGTTTTTT.

The CDR3 loop is CASSSGWGVREQYF. In nucleotides, the CDR3 is TGTGCCAGCAGTTCCGGATGGGGAGTTCGCGAGCAGTACTTC. The V and J genes are TRBV28 and TRBJ2-7, with a possible D match to TRBD2 (5 bases). CDR1 and CDR2 from the germline V gene are MDHEN and SYDVKM. This CDR3 is 14 amino acids long. The ends were cut back, 4 bases at V and 6 bases at J, with 16 bases in the middle.

Only one count was recorded for this clonotype. Germline is not matched at one junction end, which may reflect a read error. This chain links TRBV18 with TRBJ2-5, with 8 positions matching TRBD1. This CDR3 is built from 14 residues. Germline-derived CDR1 and CDR2 are KGHSH and LQKENI. The CDR3 region is CVSSAGQGKETQYF. As DNA, the CDR3 is TGTGTCAGCTCAGCCGGACAGGGAAAAGAGACCCAGTACTTC.

This sequence joins TRBV21-1 and TRBJ2-2; no DNA check was done on the table's D call, TRBD2. TRBV21-1 has pseudogene status. The CDR3 has 18 amino acids. Here the CDR3 DNA reads TGTGCCAGCAGCAAAGCGTGGGAGCGGAGAAAGAACACCGGGGAGCTGTTTTTT. This sequence encodes CASSKAWERRKNTGELFF.

This clonotype has a count of ten or more. The chain recombines TRBV12-3 or TRBV12-4 with TRBJ1-5; 9 bases match TRBD1. V shed 3 bases, J shed 3 bases, and the junction held 3 bases outside the gene matches. This CDR3 has 15 residues. The CDR3 region is CASSFGQGLNQPQHF. CDR3 nucleotide sequence: TGTGCCAGCAGTTTCGGACAGGGGCTCAATCAGCCCCAGCATTTT.

About this clonotype itself: A much larger clone sits a single nucleotide away, making a read error possible. The V call is TRBV6-5, the J call TRBJ2-1; D could derive from TRBD1 or TRBD2 (5 bases each). V lost 5 bases and J 6 bases, leaving 17 bases between the germline ends. Looked up from germline, CDR1 is MNHEY and CDR2 is SVGAGI. The CDR3 sequence is 15 residues long. CDR3 in amino acids: CASSRSRAGLNEQFF. CDR3 DNA sequence: TGTGCCAGCAGTCGTAGCAGGGCTGGACTCAATGAGCAGTTCTTC.

The rearrangement links TRBV7-9 to TRBJ1-1, with no clear D. The germline gives CDR1 SEHNR, CDR2 FQNEAQ (reference sequence). The V end was cut by 5 bases, the J end by 1 base, with 8 bases between. The CDR3 covers 13 residues. Here the CDR3 reads CASSRTRNTEAFF. The CDR3 DNA follows: TGTGCCAGCAGCAGAACAAGGAACACTGAAGCTTTCTTT.

A word on this clonotype: A much bigger clone sits one base away, suggesting this may be a read error. The rearrangement joins TRBV5-1 to TRBJ2-5, with 12 nucleotides matching TRBD2. Near its end, the DNA agrees better with TRBJ2-7, so the J call may be wrong. Germline V lookup: CDR1 SGHRS, CDR2 YFSETQ. This CDR3 is built from 15 residues. CDR3: CASSMTSGSRYEQYF. The CDR3 bases are TGCGCCAGTAGCATGACTAGCGGGAGTAGGTACGAGCAGTACTTC.

As concerns this clonotype: This clone may be a read error of a much larger clone one base away. The V and J genes are TRBV7-9 and TRBJ2-7, with 7 positions matching TRBD2. V gave up 0 bases and J gave up 7 bases; unmatched junction bases: 12. Germline CDR1 SEHNR, CDR2 FQNEAQ (reference sequence). CDR3 length: 16 amino acids. For the CDR3, the DNA is TGTGCCAGCAGCTTAGCCCTGGCTAGCGGATACAATGAGCAGTACTTC. Residues: CASSLALASGYNEQYF.

The V and J genes are TRBV20-1 and TRBJ2-3; D might be TRBD2 (6 bases). Trimming stripped 0 bases from V and 8 bases from J, with 21 bases between. From germline, CDR1 is DFQATT and CDR2 SNEGSKA (reference sequence). The CDR3 sequence is 16 residues long. This CDR3 reads CSARDLRGGRGGTQYF. CDR3 in DNA: TGCAGTGCTAGAGATCTGCGCGGTGGGCGGGGAGGTACGCAGTATTTT.